Below, 2 T cell receptor beta chains from the same sample are listed, as sequenced in a study of T cells in Graves' hyperthyroidism and ophthalmopathy (dated by TCRdb to the late 2010s). Libraries were built with multiplex PCR. The sequencing machine was an Illumina HiSeq 2000. Amplification of TCR beta CDR3 regions was carried out from RNA transcripts. The TCR CDR3 was subjected to a first round of RT-PCR using the HTBI primer set and the Qiagen OneStep RT-PCR kit. TCRdb took the public reads, trimmed them with fastp at Q25, ran MiXCR for clone calling and kept in-frame beta chains. Each CDR3 protein gets just one entry, which takes the most common genes and DNA from the rows behind it. Counted in this sample were hundreds of thousands of distinct CDR3 sequences; roughly 15% of them appeared once. The ten largest account for 13% of the sample. The sample comprised blood. The receptor set was obtained from a man in his late teens or twenties with Graves' ophthalmopathy.

In its sample, this clonotype was seen a few times. The CDR3 protein is CASSEALPELAVNNEQFF. Here the CDR3 DNA reads TGTGCCAGCAGTGAAGCGCTACCCGAGCTAGCGGTTAACAATGAGCAGTTCTTC. This rearrangement joins TRBV6-1 to TRBJ2-1; 7 bases are a match to TRBD2. V lost 0 bases and J lost 5; bases outside the gene matches: 13. Germline V gene lookup returns CDR1 MNHNS and CDR2 SASEGT. The CDR3 is 18 residues long.

This chain uses TRBV9 with TRBJ1-2; 7 bases line up with TRBD1. The CDR3 spans 14 residues. The germline CDR1 and CDR2 sequences are SGDLS and YYNGEE. Trimming at V came to 4 bases and at J to 3 bases, leaving 6 bases not matched to a gene. CDR3 nucleotide sequence: TGTGCCAGCAGCCAACGGACAGGAGACTATGGCTACACCTTC. Translation gives CASSQRTGDYGYTF.